Each of the 21 T cell receptor beta chains below was sequenced from the same sample in a study of identical twins. TCRdb itself ran the 5' RACE reads through MiXCR, one entry per CDR3 protein. The profile shows some 1,700,000 distinct CDR3 sequences, less than 35% of them singletons. Sequencing used cord blood. These receptors were obtained from a newborn girl in good health.

The V call is TRBV6-6, the J call TRBJ1-2; D uncertain. The CDR3 is 14 residues long. V was clipped by 2 bases and J by 0 bases, with 7 bases between them. Germline V lookup: CDR1 MNHNY, CDR2 SVGAGI (reference sequence). The chain's CDR3 is CASSYDVANYGYTF. In DNA form, the CDR3 reads TGTGCCAGCAGTTACGACGTCGCTAACTATGGCTACACCTTC.

This clonotype appeared a few times. The chain links TRBV7-2 to TRBJ1-6; D possibly corresponds to TRBD1 (6 bases). The V end was cut by 5 bases, the J end by 2 bases, with 13 bases between. Germline-derived CDR1 and CDR2 are SGHTA and FQGNSA. The CDR3 has 16 amino acids. The CDR3 spells CASSRGGVPYNSPLHF. CDR3 coding DNA: TGTGCCAGCAGCCGAGGGGGAGTTCCCTATAATTCACCCCTCCACTTT.

This clonotype has a single count. Mismatch with germline at one junction end may stem from a read error. The CDR3 DNA reads as TGTGCCAGCGGCTTGGTTTATGAGCAGTTCTTC. This translates into CASGLVYEQFF. The rearrangement joins TRBV5-6 to TRBJ2-1; D is ambiguous. CDR1 SGHDT and CDR2 YYEEEE come from the germline V gene. The CDR3 spans 11 residues. Drawing the rest from reference TRBV5-6 and TRBJ2-1, the complete variable domain is DAGVTQSPTHLIKTRGQQVTLRCSPKSGHDTVSWYQQALGQGPQFIFQYYEEEERQRGNFPDRFSGHQFPNYSSELNVNALLLGDSALYLCASGLVYEQFFGPGTRLTVL.

The rearrangement joins TRBV15 to TRBJ2-5; TRBD2 agrees at 7 bases. The CDR3 has 16 amino acids. Germline-derived CDR1 and CDR2 are LNHNV and YYDKDF (reference sequence). Losses at the gene ends were 1 base for V and 6 bases for J; bases not matched to a gene: 11. The CDR3 loop is CATSRGLAGHIQTQYF. The DNA of the CDR3 is TGTGCCACCAGCAGAGGATTAGCGGGCCATATCCAGACCCAGTACTTC. The whole variable domain, filled in from reference TRBV15 and TRBJ2-5, reads DAMVIQNPRYQVTQFGKPVTLSCSQTLNHNVMYWYQQKSSQAPKLLFHYYDKDFNNEADTPDNFQSRRPNTSFCFLDIRSPGLGDTAMYLCATSRGLAGHIQTQYFGPGTRLLVL.

V usage is TRBV27 and J usage is TRBJ2-1; D is uncertain. Looked up from germline, CDR1 is MNHEY and CDR2 is SMNVEV (reference sequence). The CDR3 is 13 residues long. V was cut by 6 bases and J by 2 bases, with 8 bases left in between. CDR3 residues: CASRLDAYNEQFF. CDR3 nucleotide sequence: TGTGCCAGCAGATTGGACGCCTACAATGAGCAGTTCTTC.

The gene calls are TRBV27 and TRBJ2-3; the match to TRBD1 covers 8 bases. CDR3 length equals 19 residues. Germline CDR1 is MNHEY and CDR2 is SMNVEV (reference sequence). J gave up 1 base and V 1 base, and 13 bases lay outside the gene matches. CDR3 sequence: CASSLWGSTGAYGTDTQYF. For the CDR3, the DNA is TGTGCCAGCAGTTTATGGGGGTCGACAGGGGCGTATGGCACAGATACGCAGTATTTT.

In this sample, this clonotype turned up a few times. J is TRBJ1-1 and V is TRBV20-1; D possibly corresponds to TRBD1 (5 bases). Trimming took 3 bases from V and 8 from J, leaving 19 bases between them. The CDR3 has 14 amino acids. Germline CDR1 and CDR2: DFQATT and SNEGSKA (reference sequence). The DNA of the CDR3 is TGCAGTGCTAGCTTTCGCCGCAGGGACGGGGAAGCTTTCTTT. Translated, it gives CSASFRRRDGEAFF.

The V call is TRBV5-6, the J call TRBJ2-4; D might be TRBD1 or TRBD2, each matching 5 bases. The germline V gene has CDR1 SGHDT and CDR2 YYEEEE. Trimming cost V 0 bases and J 1 base, with 11 bases left between them. CDR3 length: 16 amino acids. Written as DNA, the CDR3 is TGTGCCAGCAGCTTGGTCGGGGCCGGGGCCAAAAACATTCAGTACTTC. It yields the protein CASSLVGAGAKNIQYF.

This clonotype was recorded at least ten times. In nucleotides, the CDR3 is TGTGCCAGCAGCCTGGGACGGACAAACACTGAAGCTTTCTTT. Residues: CASSLGRTNTEAFF. The genes are TRBV7-9 and TRBJ1-1; D is possibly TRBD1 (5 bases). The CDR3 has 14 amino acids. V was pared by 5 bases and J by 2 bases, with 12 bases between. CDR1 is SEHNR and CDR2 is FQNEAQ in the germline V gene (reference sequence).

The chain has TRBV6-1 and TRBJ2-7, with unresolved D. V gave up 6 bases and J gave up 0 bases, with 9 bases separating them. The CDR3 runs to 13 residues. Per the germline V gene, CDR1 is MNHNS and CDR2 is SASEGT. CDR3 sequence (DNA): TGTGCCAGCAGGATCCTTAGCTCCTACGAGCAGTACTTC. Translating it yields CASRILSSYEQYF.

The rearrangement joins TRBV6-2 or TRBV6-3 to TRBJ1-1; D remains ambiguous. The CDR3 has 13 amino acids. V lost 8 bases and J 0 bases, leaving 10 bases between the germline ends. From germline, CDR1 is MNHEY and CDR2 SVGEGT. The CDR3 DNA sequence: TGTGCCAGCCGGGCGGAATTGAACACTGAAGCTTTCTTT. It translates to CASRAELNTEAFF.

This clonotype was detected only a few times. V gene TRBV4-2 combines with J gene TRBJ2-3, with TRBD2 identical over 11 bases. There are 15 residues in the CDR3. J lost 3 bases, V lost 5 bases, and 4 bases had no gene match. Germline lookup yields CDR1 LGHNA and CDR2 YNFKEQ. In DNA form, the CDR3 reads TGTGCCAGCAGCACCCCTAGCGGGGGGACAGATACGCAGTATTTT. It encodes CASSTPSGGTDTQYF.

Comments on this clonotype: This clone may be a read error of a much larger clone one base away. This sequence joins TRBV20-1 and TRBJ2-1; 11 bases line up with TRBD2. The length of the CDR3 is 14 residues. V shed 6 bases and J 2 bases; nucleotides not matched to a gene: 3. Per the germline V gene, CDR1 is DFQATT and CDR2 is SNEGSKA (reference sequence). The CDR3 DNA sequence: TGCAGTGCGGATAGCGGGGGGGCCTACAATGAGCAGTTCTTC. Its protein is CSADSGGAYNEQFF.

This clonotype was seen at least ten times. This chain connects TRBV9 to TRBJ2-3; the D is unclear. The CDR3 is made up of 12 amino acids. V lost 0 bases to trimming and J lost 5 bases, with 4 bases between them. Germline CDR1 SGDLS, CDR2 YYNGEE. In DNA, the CDR3 is TGTGCCAGCAGCGTAGGAGGAGATACGCAGTATTTT. Protein: CASSVGGDTQYF. The full variable domain, completed using reference TRBV9 and TRBJ2-3, is DSGVTQTPKHLITATGQRVTLRCSPRSGDLSVYWYQQSLDQGLQFLIQYYNGEERAKGNILERFSAQQFPDLHSELNLSSLELGDSALYFCASSVGGDTQYFGPGTRLTVL.

This clonotype was observed a handful of times. The J gene is TRBJ2-3, the V gene TRBV6-1, with 7 bases that match TRBD2. V lost 7 bases to trimming and J lost 2 bases; unmatched junction nucleotides: 9. This CDR3 has 15 residues. CDR1 and CDR2 from the germline V gene are MNHNS and SASEGT. In DNA, the CDR3 is TGTGCCAGCACAGGGACTATCCACCCCACAGATACGCAGTATTTT. Protein: CASTGTIHPTDTQYF.

In its sample, this clonotype was seen a few times. The rearrangement links TRBV5-1 to TRBJ2-7, with D maybe TRBD2 (5 bases). Germline-derived CDR1 and CDR2 are SGHRS and YFSETQ. The CDR3 contains 13 residues. Trimming removed 4 bases at V and 2 bases at J, with 10 bases between. The CDR3 here is CASSRRSAYEQYF. CDR3 coding DNA: TGCGCCAGCAGCCGCCGTAGCGCCTACGAGCAGTACTTC.

This clonotype occurred a few times. The chain recombines TRBV12-3 or TRBV12-4 with TRBJ2-3; 7 nucleotides agree with TRBD2. The V segment lost 8 bases and the J segment 3 bases; nucleotides outside the gene matches: 14. The CDR3 totals 16 residues. CDR3 DNA sequence: TGTGCCAGCGGTACTGGGAGGGCGGCGGCTACAGATACGCAGTATTTT. As protein: CASGTGRAAATDTQYF.

The chain links TRBV6-6 to TRBJ2-7, with TRBD1 matching 9 bases. V lost 5 bases and J lost 5; bases outside the gene matches: 10. The V gene's germline CDR1 is MNHNY and CDR2 SVGAGI (reference sequence). The length of the CDR3 is 15 residues. CDR3 sequence: CASSTPGQGIHEQYF. The DNA for the CDR3 is TGTGCCAGCAGTACCCCGGGACAGGGAATCCACGAGCAGTACTTC.

The rearrangement links TRBV20-1 to TRBJ2-3; no firm D call. CDR1 DFQATT and CDR2 SNEGSKA come from the germline V gene (reference sequence). The V gene lost 5 bases and the J gene lost 6 bases, with 21 bases spanning the gap. This CDR3 has 15 residues. For the CDR3, the DNA is TGCAGTGCTCCCTTTCTAGTGGGGTATTTGGATACGCAGTATTTT. Protein sequence: CSAPFLVGYLDTQYF.

The J gene is TRBJ2-1, the V gene TRBV6-5; D gene unclear. This CDR3 spans 17 amino acids. CDR1 and CDR2 (germline): MNHEY, SVGAGI. Deletions cut 2 bases from V and 0 bases from J, with 14 bases between. The CDR3 loop is CASSYGGHHSSYNEQFF. CDR3 bases: TGTGCCAGCAGTTACGGTGGGCATCATTCCTCCTACAATGAGCAGTTCTTC.

This clonotype was counted once. The chain is built from TRBV12-3 or TRBV12-4 and TRBJ2-7, with D possibly being TRBD1 (6 bases). There are 14 residues in the CDR3. V lost 6 bases to trimming and J lost 3 bases, with 15 bases between them. The CDR3 DNA follows: TGTGCCAGCAGCCAAGACAGGCCCCTCTACGAGCAGTACTTC. As protein: CASSQDRPLYEQYF.